This T cell receptor (beta chain) was sequenced in a study of shared clonotypes between healthy human individuals. Each replicate PCR on the sorted subsets used 200 to 250 ng DNA (around 30,000 T cell genomes). Method: immunoSEQ multiplex PCR; TCRdb's copy keeps in-frame clones and lacks some. The sample records around 720,000 clones, around 73% being singletons. Splitting of CD4+ cells produced CD45RA+ naive and CD45RA-negative memory subsets. Notes on this clone: The same CDR3 also results from other DNA sequences found in this sample.

The sequence was obtained from a woman in her twenties or thirties in good health. The sequenced material came from memory CD4+ T cells sorted from blood. Subset meaning: CD45RA-negative fraction.

CDR3 sequence reads: CASSSWTGRNTEAFF. Here the CDR3 DNA reads TGTGCCAGCAGTTCATGGACAGGGCGTAACACTGAAGCTTTCTTT. The chain recombines TRBV28 with TRBJ1-1; 8 nucleotides line up with TRBD1. The length of the CDR3 is 15 residues. V was pared by 4 bases and J by 2 bases, with 6 bases of the junction left unmatched. Germline V lookup: CDR1 MDHEN, CDR2 SYDVKM. The full variable domain, rest sourced from reference TRBV28 and TRBJ1-1, is DVKVTQSSRYLVKRTGEKVFLECVQDMDHENMFWYRQDPGLGLRLIYFSYDVKMKEKGDIPEGYSVSREKKERFSLILESASTNQTSMYLCASSSWTGRNTEAFFGQGTRLTVV.